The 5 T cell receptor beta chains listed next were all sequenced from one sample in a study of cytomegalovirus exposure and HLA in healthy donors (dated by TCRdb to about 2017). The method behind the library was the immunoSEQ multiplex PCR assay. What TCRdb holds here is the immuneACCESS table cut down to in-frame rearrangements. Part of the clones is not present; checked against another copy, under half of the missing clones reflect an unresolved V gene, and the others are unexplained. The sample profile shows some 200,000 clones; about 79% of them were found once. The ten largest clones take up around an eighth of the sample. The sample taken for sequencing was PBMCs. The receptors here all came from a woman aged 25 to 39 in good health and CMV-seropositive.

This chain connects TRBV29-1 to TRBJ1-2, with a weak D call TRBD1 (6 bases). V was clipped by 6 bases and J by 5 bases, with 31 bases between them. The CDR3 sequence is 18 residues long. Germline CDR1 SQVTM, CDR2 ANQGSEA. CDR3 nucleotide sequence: TGCAGCGTCCTCATAATACCGGGACAAACCAGCCGATCTTATGGCTACACCTTC. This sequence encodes CSVLIIPGQTSRSYGYTF. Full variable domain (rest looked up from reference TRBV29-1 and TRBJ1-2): SAVISQKPSRDICQRGTSLTIQCQVDSQVTMMFWYRQQPGQSLTLIATANQGSEATYESGFVIDKFPISRPNLTFSTLTVSNMSPEDSSIYLCSVLIIPGQTSRSYGYTFGSGTRLTVV.

The CDR3 DNA reads as TGTGCCAGCAGTGCTAACCTTGGGGGGGTGCAGTACTTC. Amino acid sequence: CASSANLGGVQYF. This chain connects TRBV25-1 to TRBJ2-7, with 7 bases lining up with TRBD2. J was trimmed by 9 bases and V by 4 bases; bases with no gene match: 9. The CDR3 loop spans 13 amino acids. Germline V gene data show CDR1 as MGHDK and CDR2 as SYGVNS.

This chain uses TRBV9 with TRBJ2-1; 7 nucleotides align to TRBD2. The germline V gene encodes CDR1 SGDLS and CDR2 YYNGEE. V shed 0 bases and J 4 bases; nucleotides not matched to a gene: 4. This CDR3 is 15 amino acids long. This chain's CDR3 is CASSVGASGYNEQFF. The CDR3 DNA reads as TGTGCCAGCAGCGTAGGGGCTAGCGGTTACAATGAGCAGTTCTTC.

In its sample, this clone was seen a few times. This chain's CDR3 is CASSDTRVGGNTIYF. As DNA, the CDR3 is TGTGCCAGCAGTGATACGAGGGTCGGGGGAAACACCATATATTTT. The chain uses TRBV2 and TRBJ1-3, with D hard to call. The CDR3 consists of 15 residues. V was clipped by 3 bases and J by 4 bases, with 13 bases between them. Germline V gene data show CDR1 as SNHLY and CDR2 as FYNNEI.

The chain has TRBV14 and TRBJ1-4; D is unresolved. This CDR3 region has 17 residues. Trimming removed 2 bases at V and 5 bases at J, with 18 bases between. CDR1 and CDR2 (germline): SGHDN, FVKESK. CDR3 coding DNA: TGTGCCAGCAGCCAAAGATGGAGGAGTGAGCCGAATGAAAAACTGTTTTTT. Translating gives CASSQRWRSEPNEKLFF.